This is a list of T cell receptor beta chains from one sample in a study of T cell repertoires in cytomegalovirus infection. Each CDR3 protein is one row after TCRdb ran MiXCR on the reads. The sample carries approximately 400,000 distinct CDR3 sequences, about 33% recorded once. The sample taken for sequencing was PBMCs. Receptors originate from a human donor in good health (CMV status not recorded). Some clones in this sample may be carry-over from other donors' samples. Both conserved end residues are part of each CDR3. A D gene is named only where the DNA matches it firmly. Clone size appears in some rows only: once, few, many, or a class for an expanded clone.

TRBV12-3/TRBV12-4,.,TRBJ1-1,.,TGTGCCAGCAGTTACCATATGAACACTGAAGCTTTCTTT,CASSYHMNTEAFF
TRBV19,.,TRBJ2-7,.,TGTGCCAGTAGTATTAACCGCCTGTTCTACGAGCAGTACTTC,CASSINRLFYEQYF
TRBV15,TRBD1,TRBJ2-7,.,TGTGCCACCAGCAGAGCGGGGCAGGGGGCCTCCTACGAGCAGTACTTC,CATSRAGQGASYEQYF
TRBV7-9,.,TRBJ2-7,.,TGTGCCAGCAGCTCCCCCCGAATTCACCGGAGCTCCTACGAGCAGTACTTC,CASSSPRIHRSSYEQYF
TRBV13,.,TRBJ2-1,.,TGTGCCAGCAGCCTAGGTTCGGATAGGGAGTTCTTC,CASSLGSDREFF
TRBV2,.,TRBJ1-1,.,TGTGCCAGCAGTGAACAGGTTATGGCTGAAGCTTTCTTT,CASSEQVMAEAFF
TRBV2,.,TRBJ2-7,.,TGTGCCAGCAGTCTATCAGGTGGAACAGGACTCTACGAGCAGTACTTC,CASSLSGGTGLYEQYF
TRBV12-3/TRBV12-4,.,TRBJ2-2,few,TGTGCCAGCAGCACAGGTAGACGAGACACCGGGGAGCTGTTTTTT,CASSTGRRDTGELFF
TRBV4-1,TRBD2,TRBJ2-1,.,TGCGCCAGCAGCCAAGATGGTCTAGCGGACAATGAGCAGTTCTTC,CASSQDGLADNEQFF
TRBV6-6,TRBD2,TRBJ2-3,.,TGTGCCAGCAGTTGGGGCCTTAGGGCTAGCGGGGTGGATACGCCGTATTTT,CASSWGLRASGVDTPYF
TRBV5-1,TRBD2,TRBJ2-2,.,TGCGCCAGCAGCACGGGACTAGCGGGAGCCACCGGGGAGCTGTTTTTT,CASSTGLAGATGELFF
TRBV5-1,.,TRBJ2-5,few,TGCGCCAGCAGCTTCATAGGGTTAGGCCAAGAGACCCAGTACTTC,CASSFIGLGQETQYF
TRBV19,.,TRBJ1-5,.,TGTGCCAGTAGTCCATGGGCAGGGGATAGCAATCAGCCCCAGCATTTT,CASSPWAGDSNQPQHF
TRBV29-1,TRBD1,TRBJ1-1,.,TGCAGCGTTCAGGGGGTGGAAACTGAAGCTTTCTTT,CSVQGVETEAFF
TRBV6-5,.,TRBJ2-7,.,TGTGCCAGCAGTTACTCTAGGGTCAGTTCATTCTCCTACGAGCAGTACTTC,CASSYSRVSSFSYEQYF
TRBV6-8,TRBD1,TRBJ1-2,.,TGTGCCAGCAGTCGAGGGACAGGGGGCTCTGGCTACACCTTC,CASSRGTGGSGYTF
TRBV27,.,TRBJ2-7,.,TGTGCCAGCAGTACCTGGGGACGGTTATACGAGCAGTACTTC,CASSTWGRLYEQYF
TRBV6-6,TRBD2,TRBJ2-3,.,TGTGCCAGCAGTGACCTTGGACTAGCGGATACAGATACGCAGTATTTT,CASSDLGLADTDTQYF
TRBV7-2,TRBD1,TRBJ1-2,many,TGTGCCAGCAGCCTAACAGGGGTGAACTATGGCTACACCTTC,CASSLTGVNYGYTF
TRBV7-9,.,TRBJ1-1,.,TGTGCCCTAGAACTTATGAACACTGAAGCTTTCTTT,CALELMNTEAFF
TRBV5-7,.,TRBJ1-1,once,TGTGCCAGCAGCTTGGCACGTCCGAACACTGAAGCTTTCTTT,CASSLARPNTEAFF
TRBV7-2,.,TRBJ1-2,.,TGTGCCAGCAGCTCAGTTTCCCTCAACTATGGCTACACCTTC,CASSSVSLNYGYTF
TRBV7-6,TRBD1,TRBJ2-1,many,TGTGCCAGCAGCTTAGCGGGGACAGGGTCGGGCAATGAGCAGTTCTTC,CASSLAGTGSGNEQFF
TRBV12-3/TRBV12-4,.,TRBJ1-2,once,TGTGCCAGCAGTTTAAGCCAGTCCTATGGCTACACCTTC,CASSLSQSYGYTF
TRBV6-5,TRBD1,TRBJ1-2,few,TGTGCCAGCAGTTCCGGGACAGGGACGGGCGGCTACACCTTC,CASSSGTGTGGYTF
TRBV7-8,TRBD1,TRBJ1-3,many,TGTGCCAGCAGCTCAACTCGGGACAGGGCAATCTCTGGAAACACCATATATTTT,CASSSTRDRAISGNTIYF
TRBV7-2,.,TRBJ2-3,few,TGTGCCAGCAGCCCCCGGGTAGCGGACCCCACAGATACGCAGTATTTT,CASSPRVADPTDTQYF
TRBV7-9,.,TRBJ2-1,many,TGTGCCAGCACACTGCGGGGTTCTGAGCAGTTCTTC,CASTLRGSEQFF
TRBV5-1,TRBD1,TRBJ2-7,.,TGCGCCAGCAGCTCCCTCGGGACAGGTGGCTTGGCTTCCTACGAGCAGTACTTC,CASSSLGTGGLASYEQYF
TRBV19,.,TRBJ2-3,few,TGTGCCAGTAGCAAGTGGCAGAACACAGATACGCAGTATTTT,CASSKWQNTDTQYF
TRBV7-8,.,TRBJ1-2,many,TGTGCCAGCAGCACAACGACAGTCATTAACTATGGCTACACCTTC,CASSTTTVINYGYTF
TRBV25-1,.,TRBJ2-7,.,TGTGCCACCAGTGCGGGAGACAGGTTCTACGAGCAGTACTTC,CATSAGDRFYEQYF
TRBV10-1,.,TRBJ2-7,.,TGCGCCAGCAGTGAGGGGATTCCCTACGAGCAGTACTTC,CASSEGIPYEQYF
TRBV14,.,TRBJ2-5,.,TGTGCCAGCAGCCAAGTAGAAGAGACCCAGTACTTC,CASSQVEETQYF
TRBV3-1,TRBD1,TRBJ1-2,.,TGTGCCAGCAGCCAAGAGACAGGGGTCGACTACACCTTC,CASSQETGVDYTF
TRBV20-1,.,TRBJ1-1,.,TGCAGTGCTAGACCGCCAGGTAGTTTCGCTGAAGCTTTCTTT,CSARPPGSFAEAFF
TRBV12-3/TRBV12-4,.,TRBJ2-3,.,TGTGCCAGCAGTTCCCCGGACATCGGGGCCCCAGATACGCAGTATTTT,CASSSPDIGAPDTQYF
TRBV20-1,.,TRBJ1-1,few,TGCAGTGCTAGAGCCTGGGACGGTGAAGCTTTCTTT,CSARAWDGEAFF
TRBV7-2,TRBD1,TRBJ1-5,few,TGTGCCAGCAGCTTAGTTTCCGGACAGGTTCAAAATCAGCCCCAGCATTTT,CASSLVSGQVQNQPQHF
TRBV6-5,.,TRBJ1-2,.,TGTGCCACCACTGGGGTATTTGGTGGCTACACCTTC,CATTGVFGGYTF
TRBV10-2,.,TRBJ2-7,many,TGCGCCAGCAGTGCAGGGGGGGAGCAGTACTTC,CASSAGGEQYF
TRBV6-5,TRBD1,TRBJ2-7,.,TGTGTCACAGGACAGGGGAGCTCCTACGAGCAGTACTTC,CVTGQGSSYEQYF
TRBV14,.,TRBJ2-7,.,TGTGCCAGCAGCCAGGGCCAGAGGACCTACGAGCAGTACTTC,CASSQGQRTYEQYF
TRBV5-8,.,TRBJ2-3,.,TGTGCCAGCAGCTTGGAACTAGCCTCCACAGATACGCAGTATTTT,CASSLELASTDTQYF
TRBV6-5,TRBD2,TRBJ2-5,.,TGTGCCAGCAGTTACGGAGGGACTAGCGGGGGCCAAGAGACCCAGTACTTC,CASSYGGTSGGQETQYF
TRBV6-2/TRBV6-3,.,TRBJ2-1,many,TGTGCCATCAAAAACAGGGGACTAGTCCGTGAGAATGAGCAGTTCTTC,CAIKNRGLVRENEQFF
TRBV4-1,.,TRBJ1-1,few,TGCGCCAGCAGCCAAGATGGGGCACTTAGTATGAACACTGAAGCTTTCTTT,CASSQDGALSMNTEAFF
TRBV14,.,TRBJ1-3,few,TGTGCCAGCAGCCAAGACGGCGGAAACACCATATATTTT,CASSQDGGNTIYF
TRBV5-5,TRBD1,TRBJ2-7,many,TGTGCCAGCAGCTTGGGACAGGGGGGTCCGGTCTACGAGCAGTACTTC,CASSLGQGGPVYEQYF
TRBV20-1,TRBD1,TRBJ2-7,.,TGCAGTGCAAACCGGGACAGGGGGCTGAAAACCTACGAGCAGTACTTC,CSANRDRGLKTYEQYF